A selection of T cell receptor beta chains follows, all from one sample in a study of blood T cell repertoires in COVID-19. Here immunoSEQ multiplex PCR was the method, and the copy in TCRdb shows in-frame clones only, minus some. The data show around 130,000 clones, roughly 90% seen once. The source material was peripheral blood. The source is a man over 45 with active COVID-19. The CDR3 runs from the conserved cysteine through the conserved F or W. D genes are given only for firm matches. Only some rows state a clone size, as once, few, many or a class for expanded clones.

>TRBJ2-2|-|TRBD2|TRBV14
CASSHSELAVDPPNTGELFF
TGTGCCAGCAGCCATTCAGAACTAGCGGTGGATCCCCCGAACACCGGGGAGCTGTTTTTT
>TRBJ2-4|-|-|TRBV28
CASSLGGENIQYF
TGTGCCAGCAGTTTAGGAGGGGAAAACATTCAGTACTTC
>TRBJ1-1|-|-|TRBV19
CASSPYGGGIGTEAFF
TGTGCCAGTAGTCCATATGGGGGGGGGATTGGCACTGAAGCTTTCTTT
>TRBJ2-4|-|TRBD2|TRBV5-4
CASSPLAGGAKNIQYF
TGTGCCAGCAGCCCTTTAGCGGGAGGAGCCAAAAACATTCAGTACTTC
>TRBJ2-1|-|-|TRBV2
CASSGTNEQFF
TGTGCCAGCAGTGGAACAAATGAGCAGTTCTTC
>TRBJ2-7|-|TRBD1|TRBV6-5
CASAWDSSYEQYF
TGTGCCAGCGCCTGGGACAGCTCCTACGAGCAGTACTTC
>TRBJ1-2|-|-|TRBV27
CASSLRAPGFSTGYGYTF
TGTGCCAGCAGTTTAAGAGCTCCGGGTTTCTCTACGGGCTATGGCTACACCTTC
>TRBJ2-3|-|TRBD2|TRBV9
CASSISGATDTQYF
TGTGCCAGCAGCATTAGCGGGGCCACAGATACGCAGTATTTT
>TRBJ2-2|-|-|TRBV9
CASSRSLESFWRARGAGELFF
TGTGCCAGCAGCCGTAGCCTCGAATCTTTTTGGAGGGCCCGTGGTGCCGGGGAGCTGTTTTTT
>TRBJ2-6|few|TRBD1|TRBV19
CASSEPGTGARGANVLTF
TGTGCCAGTAGTGAACCCGGGACAGGGGCTCGTGGGGCCAACGTCCTGACTTTC
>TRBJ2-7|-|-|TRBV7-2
CASSGDSSSYEQYF
TGTGCCAGCAGCGGCGACAGTAGCTCCTACGAGCAGTACTTC